This TCR beta chain was captured by sequencing in a study of TIL therapy for anti-PD-1-resistant metastatic lung cancer. Study information: Most patients had lung adenocarcinoma.

Sequencing used immunoSEQ v3. Sequencing depth was around 1.9 million read pairs for survey level, roughly 4.5-6.5 million for deep. Produced via immunoSEQ multiplex PCR; TCRdb's table is partial and in-frame only. Found here are 55,000 to 65,000 clones, roughly two thirds of them singletons; the top ten hold about 6.8%. The germline V and J ends were trimmed by 3 bases and 4 bases, with 13 bases remaining between them. The CDR3 consists of 14 residues. The V gene's germline CDR1 is SGHRS and CDR2 YFSETQ. Time point: pre-treatment sample, taken before nivolumab and TIL therapy. The chain joins TRBV5-1 to TRBJ1-1; D is possibly TRBD1 (5 bases). The material sequenced was blood, taken at baseline. This receptor was taken from a person aged 25-85 years with non-small cell lung cancer. This CDR3 is CASSWGTGGTEAFF. The CDR3 nucleotides are TGCGCCAGCAGCTGGGGGACGGGGGGCACTGAAGCTTTCTTT. The full variable domain, completed using reference TRBV5-1 and TRBJ1-1, is KAGVTQTPRYLIKTRGQQVTLSCSPISGHRSVSWYQQTPGQGLQFLFEYFSETQRNKGNFPGRFSGRQFSNSRSEMNVSTLELGDSALYLCASSWGTGGTEAFFGQGTRLTVV.